A single sample gave rise to the 16 T cell receptor beta chains below, sequenced in a study of blood T cell repertoires in COVID-19. The data were produced by immunoSEQ multiplex PCR, yet TCRdb's version contains in-frame clones alone and is incomplete. The sample carries about 80,000 clones, 80% to 90% recorded once. Sequenced material: peripheral blood. These receptors all stem from a woman aged 80 or over with acute or convalescent COVID-19.

The chain couples TRBV6-5 to TRBJ1-1, with TRBD1 identical over 7 bases. Trimming took 5 bases from V and 11 from J; bases not matched to a gene: 5. Germline CDR1 and CDR2: MNHEY and SVGAGI. This CDR3 has 11 amino acids. The CDR3 sequence is CASSQGQTAFF. The CDR3 DNA reads TGTGCCAGCAGTCAGGGACAGACGGCTTTCTTT.

This chain uses TRBV28 with TRBJ2-6, with 7 bases aligning to TRBD1. The CDR3 covers 18 residues. V lost 5 bases and J lost 0; bases outside the gene matches: 10. CDR1 and CDR2 (germline): MDHEN, SYDVKM. The CDR3 region is CASSQIRQGGSGANVLTF. In nucleotides, the CDR3 is TGTGCCAGCAGTCAAATACGACAGGGCGGCTCTGGGGCCAACGTCCTGACTTTC.

The chain employs TRBV24-1 and TRBJ2-6, with a tentative D call TRBD1 (6 bases). The CDR3 is made up of 18 amino acids. Deletions cut 3 bases from V and 0 bases from J, with 14 bases between. Germline-derived CDR1 and CDR2 are KGHDR and SFDVKD. The CDR3 DNA follows: TGTGCCACCAGTGATGTTACACAGGGAATCTCTGGGGCCAACGTCCTGACTTTC. It specifies CATSDVTQGISGANVLTF.

This chain connects TRBV19 to TRBJ1-6; a weak D match, TRBD1 (6 bases). Germline CDR1 LNHDA, CDR2 SQIVND (reference sequence). This CDR3 has 14 amino acids. The V gene lost 5 bases and the J gene lost 7 bases, with 12 bases spanning the gap. CDR3: CASSQHRENSPLHF. CDR3 bases: TGTGCCAGTAGTCAACACAGGGAAAATTCACCCCTCCACTTT.

This CDR3 reads CASSSTGGGNNEQFF. DNA of the CDR3: TGTGCCAGCAGCTCGACCGGGGGGGGGAACAATGAGCAGTTCTTC. The V call is TRBV11-3, the J call TRBJ2-1; the match to TRBD2 covers 8 bases. With V trimmed by 4 bases and J by 5 bases, 7 bases remained unmatched. CDR1 is SGHNT, CDR2 YENEEA, per germline. This CDR3 is built from 15 residues.

This sequence joins TRBV11-3 and TRBJ1-6; no firm D call. CDR3 size: 14 residues. Per the germline V gene, CDR1 is SGHNT and CDR2 is YENEEA. V lost 0 bases and J lost 5, with 5 bases in between. CDR3 sequence: CASSLEHNNSPLHF. The CDR3 nucleotides read TGTGCCAGCAGCTTAGAACACAATAATTCACCCCTCCACTTT.

This clone was counted a few times. V gene TRBV6-2 or TRBV6-3 combines with J gene TRBJ2-3; 8 bases are a match to TRBD1. V trimming: 2 bases; J trimming: 6 bases; junction bases outside the gene matches: 25. CDR1 and CDR2 (germline): MNHEY, SVGEGT. The CDR3 extends over 21 amino acids. The CDR3: CASSYPDFGRRDRSFRDTQYF. The CDR3 coding sequence is TGTGCCAGCAGTTACCCGGATTTCGGCAGGAGGGACAGGTCTTTCAGGGATACGCAGTATTTT.

This clone was detected ten times or more. The chain uses TRBV7-8 and TRBJ1-4; D gene unclear. Germline CDR1 SGHVS, CDR2 FQNEAQ. V was cut by 7 bases and J by 0 bases, with 12 bases left in between. The CDR3 is 15 amino acids. The CDR3 loop is CASTDQQSTNEKLFF. The CDR3 DNA sequence: TGTGCCAGCACCGATCAACAGTCAACTAATGAAAAACTGTTTTTT.

This chain connects TRBV2 to TRBJ2-2; TRBD2 is a possible D gene (6 bases). The CDR3 length is 16 residues. V was cut by 6 bases and J by 5 bases, with 19 bases left in between. Looked up from germline, CDR1 is SNHLY and CDR2 is FYNNEI. The CDR3 here is CASRGSGTASTGELFF. The CDR3 DNA reads TGTGCCAGCAGGGGGTCCGGGACTGCGAGTACCGGGGAGCTGTTTTTT. Combining the CDR3 with reference TRBV2 and TRBJ2-2 gives the whole variable domain EPEVTQTPSHQVTQMGQEVILRCVPISNHLYFYWYRQILGQKVEFLVSFYNNEISEKSEIFDDQFSVERPDGSNFTLKIRSTKLEDSAMYFCASRGSGTASTGELFFGEGSRLTVL.

The V and J genes are TRBV3-1 (or the pseudogene TRBV3-2) and TRBJ2-7; perhaps TRBD2 as D (6 bases). Trimming pared 2 bases from V and 7 bases from J, leaving 9 bases between. Germline CDR1 is LGHDT and CDR2 is YNNKEL (reference sequence). The CDR3 totals 12 residues. The CDR3 DNA sequence: TGTGCCAGCAGCCAAAATGGGGGGGAGCAGTACTTC. Protein sequence: CASSQNGGEQYF.

The chain recombines TRBV6-2 or TRBV6-3 with TRBJ1-5, with TRBD1 as a possible D gene (6 bases). Trimming took 6 bases from V and 1 from J, leaving 19 bases between them. The CDR3 loop spans 17 amino acids. Germline V gene data show CDR1 as MNHEY and CDR2 as SVGEGT. The CDR3 here is CASSRYPKTGSNQPQHF. The CDR3 bases are TGTGCCAGCAGCCGCTACCCCAAAACAGGGAGCAATCAGCCCCAGCATTTT.

The chain combines TRBV7-6 with TRBJ1-1; D is perhaps TRBD1 (6 bases). The germline V gene encodes CDR1 SGHVS and CDR2 FNYEAQ. This CDR3 has 14 amino acids. V dropped 3 bases and J dropped 1 base, with 9 bases sitting between them. The CDR3 loop is CASSFGQQNTEAFF. CDR3 in DNA: TGTGCCAGCAGCTTCGGACAGCAGAACACTGAAGCTTTCTTT.

The table lists this clone with a count of one. This chain links TRBV6-5 with TRBJ1-2; 8 nucleotides align to TRBD1. This CDR3 has 12 residues. The ends lost 7 bases at V and 8 bases at J; junction bases unmatched: 6. Germline V CDR1 and CDR2: MNHEY, SVGAGI. The CDR3 region has the DNA TGTGCCAGCAAAGGAACAGGGGGGGGCTACACCTTC. Residues: CASKGTGGGYTF.

This clone has a handful of counts. The chain employs TRBV6-2 or TRBV6-3 and TRBJ2-7; a weak D match, TRBD1 (5 bases). V lost 2 bases, J lost 3 bases, and 11 bases lay in between. Looked up from germline, CDR1 is MNHEY and CDR2 is SVGEGT. The CDR3 extends over 14 amino acids. The CDR3 nucleotides read TGTGCCAGCAGTTACGGTGGACAACACTACGAGCAGTACTTC. Amino acids: CASSYGGQHYEQYF.

This chain joins TRBV7-9 and TRBJ1-3, with D uncertain. The CDR3 covers 15 residues. Germline CDR1 is SEHNR and CDR2 is FQNEAQ (reference sequence). The ends were cut back, 5 bases at V and 1 base at J, with 12 bases in the middle. DNA for the CDR3: TGTGCCAGCAGCCCCCGGGAGCCGTCTGGAAACACCATATATTTT. Translated, it gives CASSPREPSGNTIYF.

This sequence joins TRBV7-2 and TRBJ1-2; 11 bases map to TRBD1. CDR1 and CDR2 (germline): SGHTA, FQGNSA. With 1 base clipped from V and 4 bases from J, the junction kept 11 bases outside the gene matches. The CDR3 has 18 amino acids. CDR3 DNA: TGTGCCAGCAGCTTAGTTTGGACAGGGGGCGCGGGGGCCTATGGCTACACCTTC. Protein: CASSLVWTGGAGAYGYTF.